A selection of T cell receptor beta chains follows, all from one sample in a study of T cell changes during pregnancy in multiple sclerosis. Produced via immunoSEQ multiplex PCR; TCRdb's table is partial and in-frame only. The sample lists about 79,000 clones; about 89% were seen once. The source material was CD4+ T cells from peripheral blood mononuclear cells, sampled in the second trimester of pregnancy. These TCRs come from a female donor with multiple sclerosis, enrolled in a pregnancy study. CDR3s include the opening cysteine and the closing phenylalanine or tryptophan. D genes are given only for firm matches. The size entry is marked missing in some rows and otherwise reads once, few, many or a size class.

j_gene,abundance,d_gene,v_gene,len,CDR3aa,CDR3nt
TRBJ2-7,NA,TRBD1,TRBV7-3,18,CASSLVPAGTGGLYEQYF,TGTGCCAGCAGCTTAGTCCCCGCCGGGACAGGGGGTCTCTACGAGCAGTACTTC
TRBJ1-1,NA,TRBD1,TRBV11-3,15,CASSLGQGENTEAFF,TGTGCCAGCAGCCTGGGACAGGGGGAGAACACTGAAGCTTTCTTT
TRBJ2-1,NA,NA,TRBV7-3,16,CASSLKGGPSYNEQFF,TGTGCCAGCAGCTTAAAGGGGGGGCCCTCCTACAATGAGCAGTTCTTC
TRBJ2-3,NA,TRBD2,TRBV6-5,14,CASSTSGRADTQYF,TGTGCCAGCAGTACTAGCGGGAGGGCCGATACGCAGTATTTT
TRBJ1-6,once,NA,TRBV29-1,15,CSVLTGSSYNSPLHF,TGCAGCGTTCTGACAGGCAGCTCCTATAATTCACCCCTCCACTTT
TRBJ2-7,NA,TRBD2,TRBV5-5,15,CASSMGTSGDYEQYF,TGTGCCAGCAGCATGGGGACTAGCGGAGACTACGAGCAGTACTTC
TRBJ2-1,NA,NA,TRBV5-4,14,CASSWMGDWNEQFF,TGTGCCAGCAGCTGGATGGGAGACTGGAATGAGCAGTTCTTC
TRBJ1-1,NA,NA,TRBV15,13,CATSRVMNTEAFF,TGTGCCACCAGCAGAGTCATGAACACTGAAGCTTTCTTT
TRBJ2-7,NA,NA,TRBV19,14,CASSRQVNSYEQYF,TGTGCCAGTAGCCGACAGGTAAACTCCTACGAGCAGTACTTC
TRBJ2-7,NA,TRBD1,TRBV18,15,CASSPTGQGMSEQYF,TGTGCCAGCTCACCAACGGGACAGGGGATGAGCGAGCAGTACTTC